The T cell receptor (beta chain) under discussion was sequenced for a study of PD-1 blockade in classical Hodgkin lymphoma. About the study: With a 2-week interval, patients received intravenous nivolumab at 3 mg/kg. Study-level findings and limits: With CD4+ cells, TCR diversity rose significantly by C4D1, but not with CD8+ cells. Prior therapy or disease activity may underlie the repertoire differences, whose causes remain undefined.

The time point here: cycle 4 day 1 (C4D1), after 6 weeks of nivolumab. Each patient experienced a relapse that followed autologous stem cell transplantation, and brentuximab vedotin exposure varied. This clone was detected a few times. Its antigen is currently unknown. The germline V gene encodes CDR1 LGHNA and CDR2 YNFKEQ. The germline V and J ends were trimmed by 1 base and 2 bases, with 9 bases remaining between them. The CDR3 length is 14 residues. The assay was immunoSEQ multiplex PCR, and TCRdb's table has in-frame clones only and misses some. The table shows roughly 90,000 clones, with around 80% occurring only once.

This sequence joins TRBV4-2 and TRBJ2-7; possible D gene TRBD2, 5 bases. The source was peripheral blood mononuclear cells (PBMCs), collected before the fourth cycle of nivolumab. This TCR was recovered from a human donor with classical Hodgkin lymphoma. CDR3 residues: CASSQGEGPYEQYF. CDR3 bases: TGTGCCAGCAGCCAAGGAGAGGGCCCCTACGAGCAGTACTTC.